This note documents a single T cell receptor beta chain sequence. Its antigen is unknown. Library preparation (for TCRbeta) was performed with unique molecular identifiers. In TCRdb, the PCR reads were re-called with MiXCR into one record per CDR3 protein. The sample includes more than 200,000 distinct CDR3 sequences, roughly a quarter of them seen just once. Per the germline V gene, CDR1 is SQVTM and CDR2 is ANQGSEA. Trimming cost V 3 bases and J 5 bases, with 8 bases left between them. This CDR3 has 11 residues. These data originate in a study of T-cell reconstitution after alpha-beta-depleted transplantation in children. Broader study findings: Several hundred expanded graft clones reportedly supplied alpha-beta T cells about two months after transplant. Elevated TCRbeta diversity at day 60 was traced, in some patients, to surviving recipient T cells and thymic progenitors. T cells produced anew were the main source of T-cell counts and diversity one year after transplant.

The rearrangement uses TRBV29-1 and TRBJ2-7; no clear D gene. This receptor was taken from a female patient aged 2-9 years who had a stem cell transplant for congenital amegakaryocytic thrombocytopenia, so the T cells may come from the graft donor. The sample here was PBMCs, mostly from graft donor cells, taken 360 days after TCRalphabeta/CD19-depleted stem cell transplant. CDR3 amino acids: CSVDDGHEQYF. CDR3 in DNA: TGCAGCGTTGATGATGGGCACGAGCAGTACTTC.